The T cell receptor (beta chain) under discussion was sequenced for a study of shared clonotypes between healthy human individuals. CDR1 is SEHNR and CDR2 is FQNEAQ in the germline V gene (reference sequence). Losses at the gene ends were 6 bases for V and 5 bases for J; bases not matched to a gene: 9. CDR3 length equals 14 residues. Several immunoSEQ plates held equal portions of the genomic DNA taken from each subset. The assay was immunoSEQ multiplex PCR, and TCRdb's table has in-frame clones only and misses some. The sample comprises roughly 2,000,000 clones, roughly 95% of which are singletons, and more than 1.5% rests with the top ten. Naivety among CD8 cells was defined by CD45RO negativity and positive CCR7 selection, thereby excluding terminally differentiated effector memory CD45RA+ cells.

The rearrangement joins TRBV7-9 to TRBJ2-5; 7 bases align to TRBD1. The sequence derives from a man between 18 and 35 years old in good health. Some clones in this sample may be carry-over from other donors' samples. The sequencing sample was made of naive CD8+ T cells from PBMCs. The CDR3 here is CASSPDRPSETQYF. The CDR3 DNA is TGTGCCAGCAGTCCGGACAGGCCTAGTGAGACCCAGTACTTC.